The clone carrying this T cell receptor (beta chain) was recorded many times. Antigen: not known. The CDR3 has 14 residues. Germline lookup yields CDR1 DFQATT and CDR2 SNEGSKA (reference sequence). The V gene end was trimmed by 3 bases and the J gene end by 2 bases; junction bases not matched to a gene: 5. The donors, all healthy, were Caucasians living in Russia, aged roughly 6 to 100. The second PCR ran roughly 7 to 11 cycles with a sample-barcoded 5' primer and J-beta primers. Researchers report that a template-switch adaptor with 12 random nucleotides tagged each cDNA molecule. Using its own MiXCR run on the 5' RACE reads, TCRdb lists one record per CDR3 protein. The sample consists of approximately 670,000 distinct CDR3 sequences, less than 45% of them appearing once. This entry comes from a study of blood T cells in healthy people across ages. General observations from the study: Diversity estimated from one million T cells was considered an underestimate. The long-lived group displayed more naive CD4+ cells, plus higher diversity, than the aged donors did.

The receptor was isolated from an elderly man in good health. The rearrangement uses TRBV20-1 and TRBJ2-7; 9 bases are a match to TRBD2. Sequences were obtained from blood. CDR3 DNA sequence: TGCAGTGCTAGTAGTGCGGGAGGGACCTACGAGCAGTACTTC. This codes for CSASSAGGTYEQYF.